The source of this TCR beta chain is a study of cytomegalovirus exposure and HLA in healthy donors. Notes on the study in general: The authors enumerated some 170 TCR beta chains as linked to cytomegalovirus. Being productive about 90% or about 30% of the time was typical of most TCR beta V segments in an earlier analysis. As was reported, the HLA-A and HLA-B alleles of most subjects were accurately predicted from TCR beta sequences.

A word on this clone: Its cognate antigen is unknown.

In the PCR, 60 Vbeta and 13 Jbeta primers were used. Repertoires were generated with immunoSEQ multiplex PCR, while TCRdb's copy carries only in-frame clones and drops some. The top ten clones hold about 16% of a sample with more than 95,000 clones, 60% to 80% of them seen once. Although they were nominally healthy when sampled, donors likely had unrecorded immune exposures. Germline V CDR1 and CDR2: SEHNR, FQNEAQ (reference sequence). V shed 1 base, J shed 5 bases, and the junction held 12 bases outside the gene matches. CDR3 length equals 17 residues. The sequence was collected from a man aged 50-59 years in good health and CMV-seropositive. The chain carries TRBV7-9 and TRBJ2-3, with TRBD2 matching 7 bases. Sequencing was performed on PBMCs. CDR3 sequence (DNA): TGTGCCAGCAGCTTAGGGGTCGGAGCGGGATCTGTAGATACGCAGTATTTT. Protein product: CASSLGVGAGSVDTQYF.